This T cell receptor (beta chain) was captured by sequencing in a study of early stage breast cancer tumors. Blood replicates held 0.5 ug DNA, tumor or normal breast roughly 1.5 ug, two each. Sequencing was performed with immunoSEQ multiplex PCR; in TCRdb, only in-frame clones are kept and a portion is missing. The table includes 7,000 to 9,500 clones, 71% detected once. The sequencing sample was made of normal breast tissue next to the tumor. This sequence was found in a person in their sixties with breast cancer.

This CDR3 reads CASSLVGREWGQFF. As DNA, the CDR3 is TGTGCCAGCAGCTTAGTGGGGCGGGAGTGGGGGCAGTTCTTC. V and J are TRBV7-9 and TRBJ2-1; 7 positions agree with TRBD2. Trimming took 1 base from V and 12 from J; bases not matched to a gene: 9. The CDR3 totals 14 residues. Germline V gives CDR1 SEHNR, CDR2 FQNEAQ (reference sequence).